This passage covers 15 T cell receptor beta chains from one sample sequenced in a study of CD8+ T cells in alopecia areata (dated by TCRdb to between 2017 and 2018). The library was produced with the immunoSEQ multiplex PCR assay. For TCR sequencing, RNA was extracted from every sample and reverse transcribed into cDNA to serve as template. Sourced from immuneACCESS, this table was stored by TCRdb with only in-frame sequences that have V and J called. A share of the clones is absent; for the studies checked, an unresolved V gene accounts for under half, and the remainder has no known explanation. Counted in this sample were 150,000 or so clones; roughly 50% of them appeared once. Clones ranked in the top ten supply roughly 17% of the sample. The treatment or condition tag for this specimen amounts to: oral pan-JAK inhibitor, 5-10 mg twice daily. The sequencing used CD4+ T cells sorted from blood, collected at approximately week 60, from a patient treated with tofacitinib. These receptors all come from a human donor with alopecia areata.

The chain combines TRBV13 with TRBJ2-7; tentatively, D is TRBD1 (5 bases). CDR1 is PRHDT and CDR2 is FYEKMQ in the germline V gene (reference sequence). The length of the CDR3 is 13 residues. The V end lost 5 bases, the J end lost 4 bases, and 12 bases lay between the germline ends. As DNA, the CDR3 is TGTGCCAGCAGCATACAGACAGAGTACGAGCAGTACTTC. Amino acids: CASSIQTEYEQYF.

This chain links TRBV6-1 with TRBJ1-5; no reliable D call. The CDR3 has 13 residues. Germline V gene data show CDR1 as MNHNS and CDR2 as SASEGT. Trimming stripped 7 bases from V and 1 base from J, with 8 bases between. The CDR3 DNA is TGTGCCAGCACTAGGGAGAGCAATCAGCCCCAGCATTTT. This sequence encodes CASTRESNQPQHF.

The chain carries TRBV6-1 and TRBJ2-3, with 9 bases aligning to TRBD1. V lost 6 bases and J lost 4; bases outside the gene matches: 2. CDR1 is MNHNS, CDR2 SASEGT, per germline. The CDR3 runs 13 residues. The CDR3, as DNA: TGTGCCAGCAGGTACAGGGGGCCAGATACGCAGTATTTT. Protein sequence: CASRYRGPDTQYF.

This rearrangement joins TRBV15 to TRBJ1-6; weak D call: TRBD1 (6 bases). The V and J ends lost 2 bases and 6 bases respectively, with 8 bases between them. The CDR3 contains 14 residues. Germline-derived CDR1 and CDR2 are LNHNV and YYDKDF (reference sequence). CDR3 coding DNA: TGTGCCACCAGCAGAACAGGGATTAATTCACCCCTCCACTTT. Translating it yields CATSRTGINSPLHF. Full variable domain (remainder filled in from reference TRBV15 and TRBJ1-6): DAMVIQNPRYQVTQFGKPVTLSCSQTLNHNVMYWYQQKSSQAPKLLFHYYDKDFNNEADTPDNFQSRRPNTSFCFLDIRSPGLGDTAMYLCATSRTGINSPLHFGNGTRLTVT.

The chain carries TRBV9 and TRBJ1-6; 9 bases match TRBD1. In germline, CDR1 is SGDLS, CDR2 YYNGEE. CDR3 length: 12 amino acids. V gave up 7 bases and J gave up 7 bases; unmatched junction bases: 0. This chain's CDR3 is CASGQGNSPLHF. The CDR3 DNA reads TGTGCCAGCGGACAGGGGAATTCACCCCTCCACTTT.

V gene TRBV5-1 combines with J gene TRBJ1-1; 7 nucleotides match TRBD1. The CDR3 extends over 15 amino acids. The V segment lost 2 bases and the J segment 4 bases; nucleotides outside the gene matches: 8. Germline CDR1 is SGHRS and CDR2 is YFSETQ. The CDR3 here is CASSFGGRGATEAFF. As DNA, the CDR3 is TGCGCCAGCAGCTTTGGTGGCAGGGGGGCCACTGAAGCTTTCTTT.

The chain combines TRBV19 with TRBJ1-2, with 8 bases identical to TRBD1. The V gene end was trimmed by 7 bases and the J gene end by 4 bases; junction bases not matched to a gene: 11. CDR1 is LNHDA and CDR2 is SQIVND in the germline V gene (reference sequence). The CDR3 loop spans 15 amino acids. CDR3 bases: TGTGCCAGTAAGGGCAGGGGGCTAGATTTCTATGGCTACACCTTC. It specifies CASKGRGLDFYGYTF.

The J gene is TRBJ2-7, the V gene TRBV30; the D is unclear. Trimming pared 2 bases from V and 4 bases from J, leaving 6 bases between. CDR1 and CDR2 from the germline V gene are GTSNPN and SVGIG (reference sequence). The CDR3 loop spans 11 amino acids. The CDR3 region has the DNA TGTGCCTGGAGTCGAATGTACGAGCAGTACTTC. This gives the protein CAWSRMYEQYF.

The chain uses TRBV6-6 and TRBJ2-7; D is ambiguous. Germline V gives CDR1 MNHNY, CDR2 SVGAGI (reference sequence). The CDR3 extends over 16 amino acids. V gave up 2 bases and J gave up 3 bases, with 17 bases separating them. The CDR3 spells CASSYTRMRGGYEQYF. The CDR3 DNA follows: TGTGCCAGCAGTTACACGCGAATGAGAGGCGGCTACGAGCAGTACTTC.

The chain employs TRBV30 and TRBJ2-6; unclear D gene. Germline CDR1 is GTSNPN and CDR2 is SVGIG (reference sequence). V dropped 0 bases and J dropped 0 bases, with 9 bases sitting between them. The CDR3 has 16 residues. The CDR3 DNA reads TGTGCCTGGAGTGTACCAGGCCTCTCTGGGGCCAACGTCCTGACTTTC. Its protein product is CAWSVPGLSGANVLTF.

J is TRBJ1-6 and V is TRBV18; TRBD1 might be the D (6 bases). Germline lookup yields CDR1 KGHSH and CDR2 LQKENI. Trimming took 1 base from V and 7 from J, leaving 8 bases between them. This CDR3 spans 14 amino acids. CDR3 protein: CASSPQGGNSPLHF. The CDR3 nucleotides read TGTGCCAGCTCACCACAGGGGGGAAATTCACCCCTCCACTTT.

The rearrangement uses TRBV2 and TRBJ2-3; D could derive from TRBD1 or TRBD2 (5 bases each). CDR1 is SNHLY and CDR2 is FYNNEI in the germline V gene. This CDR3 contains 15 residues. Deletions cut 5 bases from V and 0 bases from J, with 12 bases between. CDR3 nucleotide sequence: TGTGCCAGCAGTTCACCGGGACCGAGCACAGATACGCAGTATTTT. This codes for CASSSPGPSTDTQYF.

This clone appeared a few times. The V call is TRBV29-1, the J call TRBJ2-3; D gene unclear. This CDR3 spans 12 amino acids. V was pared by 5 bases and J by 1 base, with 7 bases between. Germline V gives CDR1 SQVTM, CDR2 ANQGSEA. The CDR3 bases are TGCAGCGTTTCGGGTCGCACAGATACGCAGTATTTT. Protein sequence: CSVSGRTDTQYF.

The CDR3 DNA is TGTGCCAGCAGCCAATACCGGACAGGGAGAGAGGAGCAGTTCTTC. Protein product: CASSQYRTGREEQFF. The V call is TRBV14, the J call TRBJ2-1, with TRBD1 identical over 8 bases. V lost 2 bases to trimming and J lost 10 bases; unmatched junction nucleotides: 10. This CDR3 region has 15 residues. Germline values: CDR1 SGHDN, CDR2 FVKESK.

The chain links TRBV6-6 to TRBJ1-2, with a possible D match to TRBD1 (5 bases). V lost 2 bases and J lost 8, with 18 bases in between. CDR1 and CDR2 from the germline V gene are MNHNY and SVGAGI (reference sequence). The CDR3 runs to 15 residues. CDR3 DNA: TGTGCCAGCAGTTACCCTTCTGGGACTGATGAAGGCTACACCTTC. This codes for CASSYPSGTDEGYTF.